These T cell receptor beta chains were read from a single sample in a study of technical replicates of blood from several donors. Some clones are missing from TCRdb's copy, which holds only in-frame ones; the method was immunoSEQ multiplex PCR. The sample carries about 79,000 clones, approximately 92% recorded once. Material: T cells isolated from PBMCs. The source is a human donor in good health. Some clones in this sample may be carry-over from other donors' samples. The CDR3 runs from the conserved cysteine through the conserved F or W. D genes are given only for firm matches. Size is stated for part of the rows, as once, few or many counts, or as a class when the clone is expanded.

abundance: .; j_gene: TRBJ2-1; d_gene: .; v_gene: TRBV11-3; CDR3nt: TGTGCCAGCAGCGTGGACTATTCTGCGTCGGAGCAGTTCTTC; CDR3aa: CASSVDYSASEQFF
abundance: .; j_gene: TRBJ2-7; d_gene: TRBD2; v_gene: TRBV9; CDR3nt: TGTGCCAGCAGCGCCCGGGACGGGGGGTACGAGCAGTACTTC; CDR3aa: CASSARDGGYEQYF
abundance: .; j_gene: TRBJ2-3; d_gene: .; v_gene: TRBV7-3; CDR3nt: TGTGCCAGCAGCTTAATGGGGGGTGGGTCCACAGATACGCAGTATTTT; CDR3aa: CASSLMGGGSTDTQYF
abundance: once; j_gene: TRBJ2-1; d_gene: .; v_gene: TRBV5-3; CDR3nt: TGTGCCAGAACCCGTCATAGCCCGCTCAACCAGTATATTCACAATGAGCAGTTCTTC; CDR3aa: CARTRHSPLNQYIHNEQFF
abundance: .; j_gene: TRBJ2-7; d_gene: TRBD2; v_gene: TRBV7-8; CDR3nt: TGTGCCAGCAGCTTAGGACTAGCGGACTACGAGCAGTACTTC; CDR3aa: CASSLGLADYEQYF
abundance: .; j_gene: TRBJ1-4; d_gene: .; v_gene: TRBV27; CDR3nt: TGTGCCAGCGGCCCCATCACAGGGATAATTGAAAAACTGTTTTTT; CDR3aa: CASGPITGIIEKLFF
abundance: .; j_gene: TRBJ2-7; d_gene: TRBD1; v_gene: TRBV5-1; CDR3nt: TGCGCCAGCAGCCCCCTCGGGACAGGGAATTACGAGCAGTACTTC; CDR3aa: CASSPLGTGNYEQYF
abundance: .; j_gene: TRBJ2-5; d_gene: TRBD2; v_gene: TRBV4-2; CDR3nt: TGTGCCAGCAGCCAGGTAGCGGGAGAGACCCAGTACTTC; CDR3aa: CASSQVAGETQYF
abundance: once; j_gene: TRBJ2-1; d_gene: TRBD2; v_gene: TRBV7-9; CDR3nt: TGTGCCAGCACCACGGGACTAGCGGGAGGGCCTAAATACAATGAGCAGTTCTTC; CDR3aa: CASTTGLAGGPKYNEQFF
abundance: .; j_gene: TRBJ1-1; d_gene: TRBD1; v_gene: TRBV6-6; CDR3nt: TGTGCCAGCATCGGACAGGGGAGCACTGAAGCTTTCTTT; CDR3aa: CASIGQGSTEAFF
abundance: .; j_gene: TRBJ2-7; d_gene: .; v_gene: TRBV6-6; CDR3nt: TGTGCCAGCAGTGGGGCCGGCAGGTTCTTTTTC; CDR3aa: CASSGAGRFFF
abundance: .; j_gene: TRBJ2-1; d_gene: .; v_gene: TRBV30; CDR3nt: TGTGCCTGGAGGGAGCGGAGCACCTACAATGAGCAGTTCTTC; CDR3aa: CAWRERSTYNEQFF
abundance: .; j_gene: TRBJ2-1; d_gene: TRBD2; v_gene: TRBV7-9; CDR3nt: TGTGCCAGCAGCTTAACGGTACTAGCGGGAGATAAAGTGTACAATGAGCAGTTCTTC; CDR3aa: CASSLTVLAGDKVYNEQFF
abundance: .; j_gene: TRBJ2-1; d_gene: TRBD2; v_gene: TRBV19; CDR3nt: TGTGCCAGTAGTATAGAGGCTAGCGGGTTCTACAATGAGCAGTTCTTC; CDR3aa: CASSIEASGFYNEQFF
abundance: .; j_gene: TRBJ1-5; d_gene: .; v_gene: TRBV28; CDR3nt: TGTGCCAGCAGTTTAAGGCAGGACAATCAGCCCCAGCATTTT; CDR3aa: CASSLRQDNQPQHF
abundance: few; j_gene: TRBJ2-1; d_gene: .; v_gene: TRBV28; CDR3nt: TGTGCCAGCAGGGGGGGGCTGAGCTCCTACAATGAGCAGTTCTTC; CDR3aa: CASRGGLSSYNEQFF
abundance: once; j_gene: TRBJ2-2; d_gene: .; v_gene: TRBV11-1; CDR3nt: TGTGCCAGCAGCTCTAGTCGGAACACCGGGGAGCTGTTTTTT; CDR3aa: CASSSSRNTGELFF
abundance: .; j_gene: TRBJ2-7; d_gene: TRBD2; v_gene: TRBV7-2; CDR3nt: TGTGCCAGCAGCCCCGAGGGGAGCGGGGGAGACTACGAGCAGTACTTC; CDR3aa: CASSPEGSGGDYEQYF
abundance: few; j_gene: TRBJ1-1; d_gene: .; v_gene: TRBV30; CDR3nt: TGTGCCTGGAGTCACGGTCAGGGTAGGGCTTTCTTT; CDR3aa: CAWSHGQGRAFF
abundance: .; j_gene: TRBJ2-3; d_gene: .; v_gene: TRBV19; CDR3nt: TGTGCCAGTAGTATGAGCCCGGGTGACGCAGATACGCAGTATTTT; CDR3aa: CASSMSPGDADTQYF
abundance: .; j_gene: TRBJ1-5; d_gene: .; v_gene: TRBV6-4; CDR3nt: TGTGCCAGCAGTTCCAGGACAGTCTATAGCAATCAGCCCCAGCATTTT; CDR3aa: CASSSRTVYSNQPQHF
abundance: .; j_gene: TRBJ2-1; d_gene: TRBD2; v_gene: TRBV4-2; CDR3nt: TGTGCCAGCAGCCAAACACCCGGACTAGCGGGACCCTACAATGAGCAGTTCTTC; CDR3aa: CASSQTPGLAGPYNEQFF
abundance: .; j_gene: TRBJ2-5; d_gene: TRBD1; v_gene: TRBV5-1; CDR3nt: TGCGCCAGCAGCCCGGGACAGGGAGAGACCCAGTACTTC; CDR3aa: CASSPGQGETQYF
abundance: .; j_gene: TRBJ2-1; d_gene: TRBD2; v_gene: TRBV29-1; CDR3nt: TGCAGCGTTCAACATCGACTAGCGGGCAATGAGCAGTTCTTC; CDR3aa: CSVQHRLAGNEQFF